The T cell receptor (beta chain) described here comes from a study of blood T cell repertoires in COVID-19. About the research overall: COVID-19 samples from acute and convalescent phases originated in the United States, Italy and Spain.

V was pared by 1 base and J by 12 bases, with 10 bases between. Germline CDR1 SEHNR, CDR2 FQNEAQ (reference sequence). This CDR3 spans 12 amino acids. Generated by immunoSEQ multiplex PCR, the TCRdb table keeps only in-frame clones and is missing some. The profile covers roughly 230,000 clones, with roughly 84% appearing a single time and 6.6% taken by the ten largest. Residents of about two dozen US areas, aged about 18 to 89 years, made up the participants. Grouping used clinical history reported by participants in a survey and questionnaire. This receptor was taken from a woman aged 45-59 years who had been exposed to COVID-19. Sequences were obtained from PBMCs or T cells enriched from blood (not recorded which). This rearrangement joins TRBV7-9 to TRBJ2-1; no clear D. The CDR3 is CASSLGHIGQFF. In DNA form, the CDR3 reads TGTGCCAGCAGCTTAGGTCATATCGGGCAGTTCTTC.